In this sample, the clone carrying this TCR beta chain turned up many times. Its antigen remains unidentified. Germline loops: CDR1 SGHRS, CDR2 YFSETQ. The CDR3 runs to 13 residues. V was clipped by 2 bases and J by 4 bases, with 9 bases between them. This record belongs to a study of T-cell reconstitution after alpha-beta-depleted transplantation in children. Regarding the study as a whole: At one year after transplant, newly produced T cells mostly accounted for T-cell counts and diversity.

A library of TCRbeta sequences, prepared with unique molecular identifiers, was generated. TCRdb re-called the PCR reads through MiXCR, storing one row per CDR3 protein. Of 400,000 to 550,000 distinct CDR3 sequences listed, 10% are singletons. The sequencing used PBMCs, collected before TCRalphabeta/CD19-depleted stem cell transplant. The rearrangement uses TRBV5-1 and TRBJ1-2, with D possibly matching TRBD1 (5 bases). The TCR originated in a child aged 2-15 years with inherited bone marrow failure, due to receive a stem cell transplant. The CDR3 nucleotides are TGCGCCAGCAGCTTACAGGAGGGCTATGGCTACACCTTC. Its translation is CASSLQEGYGYTF.